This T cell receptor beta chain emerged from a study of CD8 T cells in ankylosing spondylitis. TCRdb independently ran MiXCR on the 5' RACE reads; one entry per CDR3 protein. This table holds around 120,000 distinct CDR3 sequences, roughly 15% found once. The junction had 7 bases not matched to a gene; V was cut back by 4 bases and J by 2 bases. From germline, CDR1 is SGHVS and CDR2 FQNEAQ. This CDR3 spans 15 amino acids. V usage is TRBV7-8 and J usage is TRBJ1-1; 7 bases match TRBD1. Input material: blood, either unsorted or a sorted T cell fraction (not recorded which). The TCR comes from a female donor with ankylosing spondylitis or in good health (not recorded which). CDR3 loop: CASSSQGTANTEAFF. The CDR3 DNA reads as TGTGCCAGCAGCTCACAAGGGACAGCTAACACTGAAGCTTTCTTT.